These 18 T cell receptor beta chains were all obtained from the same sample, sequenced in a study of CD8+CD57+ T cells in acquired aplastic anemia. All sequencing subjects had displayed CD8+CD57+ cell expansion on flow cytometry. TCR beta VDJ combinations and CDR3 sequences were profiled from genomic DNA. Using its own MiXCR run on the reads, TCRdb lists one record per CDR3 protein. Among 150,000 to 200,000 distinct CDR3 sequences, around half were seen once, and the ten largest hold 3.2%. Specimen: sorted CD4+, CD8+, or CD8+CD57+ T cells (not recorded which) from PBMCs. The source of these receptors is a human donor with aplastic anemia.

CDR3 bases: TGTGCCAGTAGTCCTCATGCGGAGGGCTACACCTTC. Encoded protein: CASSPHAEGYTF. This chain joins TRBV19 and TRBJ1-2; D gene uncertain. This CDR3 is built from 12 residues. The germline V gene has CDR1 LNHDA and CDR2 SQIVND (reference sequence). The ends were cut back, 5 bases at V and 8 bases at J, with 12 bases in the middle.

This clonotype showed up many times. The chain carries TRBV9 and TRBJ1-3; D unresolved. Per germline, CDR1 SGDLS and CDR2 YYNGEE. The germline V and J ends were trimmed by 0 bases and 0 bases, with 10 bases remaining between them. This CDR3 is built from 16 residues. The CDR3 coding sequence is TGTGCCAGCAGCGTAGCTACGGGATTCTCTGGAAACACCATATATTTT. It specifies CASSVATGFSGNTIYF.

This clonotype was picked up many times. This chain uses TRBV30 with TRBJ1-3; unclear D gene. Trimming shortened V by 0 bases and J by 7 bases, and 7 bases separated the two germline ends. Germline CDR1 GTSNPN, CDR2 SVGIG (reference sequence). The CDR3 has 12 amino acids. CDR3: CAWSVLGNTIYF. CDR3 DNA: TGTGCCTGGAGTGTGCTGGGGAACACCATATATTTT.

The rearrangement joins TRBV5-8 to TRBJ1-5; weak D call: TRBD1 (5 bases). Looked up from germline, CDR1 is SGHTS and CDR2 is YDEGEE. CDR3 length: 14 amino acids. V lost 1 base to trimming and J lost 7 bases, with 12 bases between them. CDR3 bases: TGTGCCAGCAGCTTGCAAGGGGTCGGCCAGCCCCAGCATTTT. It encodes CASSLQGVGQPQHF.

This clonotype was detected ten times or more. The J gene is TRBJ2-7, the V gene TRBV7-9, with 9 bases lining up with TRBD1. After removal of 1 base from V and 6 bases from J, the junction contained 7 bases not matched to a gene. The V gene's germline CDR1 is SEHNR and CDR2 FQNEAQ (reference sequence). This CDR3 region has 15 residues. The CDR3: CASSLEGQGSGEQYF. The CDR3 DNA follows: TGTGCCAGCAGCTTAGAGGGACAGGGCTCTGGCGAGCAGTACTTC.

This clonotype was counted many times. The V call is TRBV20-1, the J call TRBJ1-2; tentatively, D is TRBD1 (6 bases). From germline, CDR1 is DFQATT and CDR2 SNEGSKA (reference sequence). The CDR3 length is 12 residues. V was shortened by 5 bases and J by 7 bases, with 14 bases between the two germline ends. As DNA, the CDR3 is TGCAGTGCTTCACAGGGAGTAGGTGGCTACACCTTC. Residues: CSASQGVGGYTF.

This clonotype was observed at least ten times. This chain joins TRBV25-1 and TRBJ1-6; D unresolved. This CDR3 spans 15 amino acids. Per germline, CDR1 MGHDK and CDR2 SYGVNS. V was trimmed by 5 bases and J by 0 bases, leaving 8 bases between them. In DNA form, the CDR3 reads TGTGCCAGCAGTCTTGGGAGCTCCTATAATTCACCCCTCCACTTT. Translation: CASSLGSSYNSPLHF. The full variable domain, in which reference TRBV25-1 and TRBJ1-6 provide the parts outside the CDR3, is EADIYQTPRYLVIGTGKKITLECSQTMGHDKMYWYQQDPGMELHLIHYSYGVNSTEKGDLSSESTVSRIRTEHFPLTLESARPSHTSQYLCASSLGSSYNSPLHFGNGTRLTVT.

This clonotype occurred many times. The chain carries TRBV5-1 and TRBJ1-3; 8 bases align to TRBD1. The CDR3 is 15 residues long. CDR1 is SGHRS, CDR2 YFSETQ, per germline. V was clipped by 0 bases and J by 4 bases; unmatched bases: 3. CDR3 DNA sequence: TGCGCCAGCAGCTTGGCAGGGGGCGCGGGAAACACCATATATTTT. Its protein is CASSLAGGAGNTIYF.

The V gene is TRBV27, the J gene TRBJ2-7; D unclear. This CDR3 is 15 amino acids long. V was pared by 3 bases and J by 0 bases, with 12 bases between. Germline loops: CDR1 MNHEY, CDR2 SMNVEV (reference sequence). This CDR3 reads CASSFMSGASYEQYF. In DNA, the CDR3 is TGTGCCAGCAGTTTTATGAGTGGCGCCTCCTACGAGCAGTACTTC.

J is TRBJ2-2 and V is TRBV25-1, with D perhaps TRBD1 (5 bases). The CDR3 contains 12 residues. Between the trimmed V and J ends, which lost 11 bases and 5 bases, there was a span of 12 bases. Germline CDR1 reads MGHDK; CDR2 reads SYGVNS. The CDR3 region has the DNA TGTGCCTACGCAGGGCAAACCGGGGAGCTGTTTTTT. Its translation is CAYAGQTGELFF.

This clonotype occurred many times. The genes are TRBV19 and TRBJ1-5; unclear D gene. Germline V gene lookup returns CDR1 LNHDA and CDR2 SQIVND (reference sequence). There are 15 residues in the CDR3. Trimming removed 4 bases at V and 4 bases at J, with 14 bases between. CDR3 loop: CASSREVLSNQPQHF. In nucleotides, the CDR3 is TGTGCCAGTAGTAGGGAGGTCCTCTCGAATCAGCCCCAGCATTTT. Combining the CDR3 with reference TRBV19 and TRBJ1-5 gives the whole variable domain DGGITQSPKYLFRKEGQNVTLSCEQNLNHDAMYWYRQDPGQGLRLIYYSQIVNDFQKGDIAEGYSVSREKKESFPLTVTSAQKNPTAFYLCASSREVLSNQPQHFGDGTRLSIL.

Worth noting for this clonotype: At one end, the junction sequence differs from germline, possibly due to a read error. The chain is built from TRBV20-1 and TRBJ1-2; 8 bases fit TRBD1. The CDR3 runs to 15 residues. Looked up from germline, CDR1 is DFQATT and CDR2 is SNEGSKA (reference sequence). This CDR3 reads CSARDLTGGDYGYNF. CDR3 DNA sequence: TGCAGTGCTAGAGACCTCACAGGGGGGGACTATGGCTACAACTTC.

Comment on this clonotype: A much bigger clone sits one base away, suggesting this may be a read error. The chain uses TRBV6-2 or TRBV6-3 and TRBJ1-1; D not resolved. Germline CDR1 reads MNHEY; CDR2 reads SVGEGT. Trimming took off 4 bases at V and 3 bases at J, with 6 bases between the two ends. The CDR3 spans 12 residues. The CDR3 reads CASSCGYTEAFF. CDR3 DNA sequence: TGTGCCAGCAGTTGCGGGTACACTGAAGCTTTCTTT.

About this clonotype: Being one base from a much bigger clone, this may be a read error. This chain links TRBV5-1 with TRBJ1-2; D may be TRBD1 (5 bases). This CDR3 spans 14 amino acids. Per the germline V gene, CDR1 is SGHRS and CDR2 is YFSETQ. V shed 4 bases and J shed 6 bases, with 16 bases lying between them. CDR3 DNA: TGCGCCAGCAGCACGGGCCTTCGAGGGGATGGCTACACCTTC. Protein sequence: CASSTGLRGDGYTF. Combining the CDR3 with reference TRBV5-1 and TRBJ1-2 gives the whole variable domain KAGVTQTPRYLIKTRGQQVTLSCSPISGHRSVSWYQQTPGQGLQFLFEYFSETQRNKGNFPGRFSGRQFSNSRSEMNVSTLELGDSALYLCASSTGLRGDGYTFGSGTRLTVV.

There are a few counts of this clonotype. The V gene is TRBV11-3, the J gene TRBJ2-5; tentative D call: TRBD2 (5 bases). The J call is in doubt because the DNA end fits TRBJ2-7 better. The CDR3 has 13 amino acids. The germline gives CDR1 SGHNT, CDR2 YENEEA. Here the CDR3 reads CASSSGVSYEQYF. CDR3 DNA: TGTGCCAGCAGCTCCGGGGTAAGCTACGAGCAGTACTTC.

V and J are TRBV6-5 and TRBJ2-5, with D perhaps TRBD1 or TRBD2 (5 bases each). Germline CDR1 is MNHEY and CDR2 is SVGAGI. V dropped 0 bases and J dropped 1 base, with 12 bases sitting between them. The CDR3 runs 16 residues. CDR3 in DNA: TGTGCCAGCAGTTACTCGCCCGGGGCCAGCCAAGAGACCCAGTACTTC. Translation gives CASSYSPGASQETQYF.

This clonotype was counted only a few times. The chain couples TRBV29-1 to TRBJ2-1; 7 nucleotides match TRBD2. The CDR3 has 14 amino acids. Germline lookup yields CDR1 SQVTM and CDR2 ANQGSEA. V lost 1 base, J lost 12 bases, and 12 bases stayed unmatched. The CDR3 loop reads CSVEALTSTDTQFF. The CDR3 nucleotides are TGCAGCGTTGAAGCGTTGACTAGCACAGATACGCAGTTCTTC.

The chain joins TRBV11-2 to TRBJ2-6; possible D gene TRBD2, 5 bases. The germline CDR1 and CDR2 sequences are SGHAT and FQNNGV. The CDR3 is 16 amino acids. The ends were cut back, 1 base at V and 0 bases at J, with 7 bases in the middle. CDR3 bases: TGTGCCAGCAGCTTAGTCGGGGACTCTGGGGCCAACGTCCTGACTTTC. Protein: CASSLVGDSGANVLTF.